This TCR beta chain is from a study of OX40 agonist ivuxolimab in advanced cancers. General study findings and limits: CD4+ T cells averaged fewer expanded clones than CD8+ T cells.

With regard to this clone: Its specificity is unknown.

The assay was immunoSEQ multiplex PCR, and TCRdb's table has in-frame clones only and misses some. The table records 20,000 or so clones, 90% of them present only once. Germline CDR1 is MDHEN and CDR2 is SYDVKM. J was trimmed by 4 bases and V by 1 base; bases with no gene match: 10. CDR3 length: 17 amino acids. The chain is built from TRBV28 and TRBJ2-3, with 8 bases that match TRBD2. This receptor was taken from an adult with an advanced solid tumor such as melanoma, head and neck, liver or kidney cancer. Source: CD4+ or CD8+ T cells sorted from blood, taken in a trial of the OX40 agonist ivuxolimab. The CDR3 nucleotides are TGTGCCAGCAGTTTATATTCGGGACTAGAGGTAGCAGATACGCAGTATTTT. Translated, it gives CASSLYSGLEVADTQYF.